Listed below are T cell receptor beta chains from one sample, sequenced in a study of blood T cells in healthy people across ages. TCRdb re-analysed the 5' RACE reads in MiXCR, keeping a single row per CDR3 protein. The data contain over a million distinct CDR3 sequences, 35% to 45% of them singletons. Sequencing was done on a sample of blood. The origin of the receptors is a woman aged 18-29 years in good health. CDR3s include the opening cysteine and the closing phenylalanine or tryptophan. D genes are given only for firm matches. The size field is filled for only some rows; it gives once, few, many or a size class.

clone size	V gene	J gene	D gene	CDR3 protein	CDR3 DNA
.	TRBV7-2	TRBJ2-1	TRBD2	CAGSKRTSGTNEQFF	TGTGCCGGCAGTAAACGGACTAGCGGGACGAATGAGCAGTTCTTC
.	TRBV7-2	TRBJ2-1	.	CASSRMTPGRSHEQFF	TGTGCCAGCAGCCGGATGACCCCGGGACGATCCCATGAGCAGTTCTTC
few	TRBV11-3	TRBJ2-5	TRBD2	CASSSPFPTSGGQETQYF	TGTGCCAGCAGCTCGCCTTTTCCGACTAGCGGGGGCCAAGAGACCCAGTACTTC
.	TRBV6-5	TRBJ2-5	.	CASRVLFQETQYF	TGTGCCAGCCGGGTCCTTTTTCAAGAGACCCAGTACTTC
.	TRBV12-3/TRBV12-4	TRBJ2-3	.	CASSFMGATDTQYF	TGTGCCAGCAGTTTTATGGGGGCGACAGATACGCAGTATTTT
.	TRBV6-1	TRBJ1-3	.	CASSEGGGGLSTGNTIYF	TGTGCCAGCAGTGAAGGCGGAGGGGGTCTCTCTACTGGAAACACCATATATTTT
.	TRBV7-9	TRBJ1-1	.	CASSLGRGANTEAFF	TGTGCCAGCAGCTTAGGAAGGGGGGCGAACACTGAAGCTTTCTTT
few	TRBV12-3/TRBV12-4	TRBJ2-1	.	CASSLSRDGSEQFF	TGTGCCAGCAGTTTAAGTCGGGACGGCTCTGAGCAGTTCTTC
few	TRBV11-2	TRBJ2-1	TRBD2	CASSWTSGNSNEQFF	TGTGCCAGCAGCTGGACTAGCGGGAATAGTAATGAGCAGTTCTTC
.	TRBV7-8	TRBJ1-1	.	CASSLLRRGNTEAFF	TGTGCCAGCAGCCTACTCAGGAGAGGGAACACTGAAGCTTTCTTT
.	TRBV27	TRBJ2-7	.	CASSPRYPYEQYF	TGTGCCAGCAGTCCCCGCTATCCCTACGAGCAGTACTTC
few	TRBV2	TRBJ2-3	.	CASKNSFTDTQYF	TGTGCCAGCAAGAACAGCTTCACAGATACGCAGTATTTT
.	TRBV7-2	TRBJ1-4	.	CASRGTMGEKLFF	TGTGCCAGCCGTGGGACCATGGGTGAAAAACTGTTTTTT
few	TRBV20-1	TRBJ2-3	.	CSARDPAGADTQYF	TGCAGTGCTAGAGATCCAGCGGGCGCGGATACGCAGTATTTT
few	TRBV4-3	TRBJ2-7	.	CASSQDRVGVYEQYF	TGCGCCAGCAGCCAAGATAGGGTGGGGGTGTACGAGCAGTACTTC
.	TRBV9	TRBJ2-1	TRBD1	CASSTPGTGVGRGEQFF	TGTGCCAGCAGCACCCCCGGGACAGGGGTCGGGAGGGGTGAGCAGTTCTTC
once	TRBV28	TRBJ1-1	TRBD1	CASSTQTGTSEAFF	TGTGCCAGCAGTACCCAGACAGGGACTTCTGAAGCTTTCTTT
.	TRBV6-6	TRBJ2-5	.	CASSYGGAQQETQYF	TGTGCCAGCAGTTACGGCGGGGCACAACAAGAGACCCAGTACTTC
few	TRBV18	TRBJ2-7	.	CASSPSRRRSYEQYF	TGTGCCAGCTCACCATCTCGAAGACGTTCCTACGAGCAGTACTTC
few	TRBV7-9	TRBJ2-7	.	CASSFSGTYEQYF	TGTGCCAGCAGCTTTTCGGGAACCTACGAGCAGTACTTC
.	TRBV12-5	TRBJ2-3	.	CASGLGPPTDTQYF	TGTGCTAGTGGTTTGGGGCCTCCCACAGATACGCAGTATTTT
.	TRBV7-9	TRBJ2-1	.	CASSRGHEQFF	TGTGCCAGCAGCAGAGGACATGAGCAGTTCTTC
.	TRBV20-1	TRBJ2-7	TRBD2	CSARSTSGRAGNEQYF	TGCAGTGCTAGGTCTACTAGCGGGAGGGCCGGGAACGAGCAGTACTTC
.	TRBV6-6	TRBJ2-1	.	CASRSPGLNINEQFF	TGTGCCAGCAGGTCACCGGGACTTAACATAAATGAGCAGTTCTTC
few	TRBV28	TRBJ2-1	.	CASSLQRHNEQFF	TGTGCCAGCAGTTTACAGAGGCACAATGAGCAGTTCTTC
many	TRBV29-1	TRBJ2-3	TRBD2	CSVGRTSGSSDTQYF	TGCAGCGTTGGCCGGACTAGCGGGTCTTCAGATACGCAGTATTTT
few	TRBV20-1	TRBJ2-7	TRBD2	CSATTGTSSSYEQYF	TGCAGTGCTACTACCGGGACTAGTTCTTCCTACGAGCAGTACTTC
once	TRBV19	TRBJ2-1	TRBD2	CASSITGGAVYNEQFF	TGTGCCAGTAGTATCACCGGGGGGGCCGTCTACAATGAGCAGTTCTTC
once	TRBV4-2	TRBJ2-3	TRBD2	CASCQGGLAGGEGDTQYF	TGTGCCAGCTGCCAAGGAGGGCTAGCGGGAGGAGAAGGGGATACGCAGTATTTT
.	TRBV20-1	TRBJ2-7	TRBD2	CSAHGTSGRVTYEQYF	TGCAGTGCTCACGGGACTAGCGGGAGGGTTACCTACGAGCAGTACTTC
.	TRBV7-9	TRBJ2-3	TRBD2	CASSLGLAGAEDTQYF	TGTGCCAGCAGCTTAGGACTAGCGGGGGCGGAAGATACGCAGTATTTT
few	TRBV28	TRBJ2-7	TRBD1	CASSLYGTVSYEQYF	TGTGCCAGCAGTTTATATGGGACAGTCTCCTACGAGCAGTACTTC
.	TRBV4-3	TRBJ1-1	.	CASSQDLSGGTEAFF	TGCGCCAGCAGCCAAGATCTATCCGGGGGTACTGAAGCTTTCTTT
.	TRBV7-9	TRBJ1-6	.	CASSQTGRNSPLHF	TGTGCCAGCAGCCAAACAGGGAGGAATTCACCCCTCCACTTT
.	TRBV7-2	TRBJ1-6	.	CASSSYLSGALHF	TGTGCCAGCAGCTCCTACTTATCGGGGGCCCTCCACTTT
few	TRBV5-1	TRBJ2-3	TRBD2	CASSLRGGFTDTQYF	TGCGCCAGCAGCTTGCGGGGGGGTTTCACAGATACGCAGTATTTT
.	TRBV18	TRBJ1-2	TRBD1	CASSPNQGASIGGYTF	TGTGCCAGCTCACCAAACCAGGGGGCGAGTATCGGTGGCTACACCTTC